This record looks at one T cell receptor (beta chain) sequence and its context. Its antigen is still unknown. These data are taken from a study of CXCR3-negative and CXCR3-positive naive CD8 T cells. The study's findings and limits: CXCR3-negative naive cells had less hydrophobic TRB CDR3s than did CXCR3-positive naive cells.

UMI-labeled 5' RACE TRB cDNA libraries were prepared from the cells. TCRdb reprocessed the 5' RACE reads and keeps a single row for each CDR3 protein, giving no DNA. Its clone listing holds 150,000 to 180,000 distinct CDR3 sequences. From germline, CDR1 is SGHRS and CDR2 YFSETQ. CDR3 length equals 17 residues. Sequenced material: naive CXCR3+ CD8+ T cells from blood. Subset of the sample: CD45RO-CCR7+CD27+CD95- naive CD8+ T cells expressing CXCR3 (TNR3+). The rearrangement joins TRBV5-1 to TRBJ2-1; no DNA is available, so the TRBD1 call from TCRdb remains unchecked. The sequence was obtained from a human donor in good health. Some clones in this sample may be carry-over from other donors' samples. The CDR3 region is CASTQPPQGADYNEQFF.